This TCR beta chain comes out of a study of CD8 T cells in ankylosing spondylitis. Study observations and caveats: Apparently characteristic of ankylosing spondylitis blood was a TCR beta motif (eight highly homologous variants).

This clonotype was seen repeatedly, ten times or more. Its specificity is not known. Using its own MiXCR run on the 5' RACE reads, TCRdb lists one record per CDR3 protein. The sample contains a few hundred thousand distinct CDR3 sequences, just under 7.5% of which appear only once. The sequenced sample consisted of blood, either unsorted or a sorted T cell fraction (not recorded which). The sequence was collected from a male donor with ankylosing spondylitis.

CDR3 sequence (DNA): TGTGCCAGCAGCCCCTTGCGAGGGAGCAATCAGCCCCAGCATTTT. This translates into CASSPLRGSNQPQHF. The rearrangement links TRBV6-2 or TRBV6-3 to TRBJ1-5; D remains unclear. Trimming removed 6 bases at V and 1 base at J, with 13 bases between. The germline CDR1 and CDR2 sequences are MNHEY and SVGEGT. The CDR3 length is 15 residues.